This T cell receptor (beta chain) came from a study of cytomegalovirus exposure and HLA in healthy donors. Donors counted as nominally healthy when sampled, yet unrecorded immune exposures were likely. Trimming removed 2 bases at V and 5 bases at J, with 13 bases between. Germline CDR1 is GTSNPN and CDR2 is SVGIG (reference sequence). The CDR3 runs 14 residues. Primers included in the PCR were 60 Vbeta and 13 Jbeta primers. Original analysis: In a later analysis, about 9.9 million of approximately 80 million unique beta chains occurred in at least two donors. Data came from immunoSEQ multiplex PCR; TCRdb stores just in-frame clones and leaves some out. D and trimming were read from the DNA, whereas the V and J calls and clone size are those reported in that table. The table records around 150,000 clones, roughly 74% of them present only once. Whole-study findings and limits: The authors enumerated 150 to 200 TCR beta chains as linked to cytomegalovirus. Productive status was seen about 87% or about 30% of the time for most TCR beta V segments in an earlier analysis.

Regarding this clone: The antigen is undetermined.

The source is a woman in her forties in good health and CMV-seropositive. The sample consisted of PBMCs. This chain links TRBV30 with TRBJ2-1, with a weak D call TRBD1 (6 bases). The CDR3, as DNA: TGTGCCTGGAGTAAGGGTACAGGGAACAATGAGCAGTTCTTC. It yields the protein CAWSKGTGNNEQFF.